This TCR beta chain was found in a study of shared clonotypes between healthy human individuals. Study-wide context: Per-donor plates numbered three CD4 naive, three CD4 memory, two CD8 naive and one CD8 memory.

Donors were Caucasian adults residing in Nashville, Tennessee, USA. Splitting of each subset's genomic DNA was done evenly across several immunoSEQ plates. The table came from immunoSEQ multiplex PCR; TCRdb's copy has only in-frame clones and leaves some out. The sample shows about 600,000 clones, more than 95% of them seen only once. Germline V gene lookup returns CDR1 SGHNT and CDR2 YYREEE (reference sequence). V gave up 5 bases and J gave up 3 bases; unmatched junction bases: 5. The CDR3 loop spans 15 amino acids. The receptor comes from a woman younger than 45 in good health. This chain joins TRBV5-4 and TRBJ2-5, with 12 bases matching TRBD2. The sequenced sample was naive CD4+ T cells sorted from blood. Subset here: CD45RA+ positively selected. CDR3 protein: CASSPWTSGKETQYF. As DNA, the CDR3 is TGTGCCAGCAGTCCCTGGACTAGCGGGAAAGAGACCCAGTACTTC.